This T cell receptor beta chain was sequenced for a study of blood T cell repertoires in COVID-19. On the study more broadly: COVID-19 samples, acute and convalescent, were from the United States, Italy and Spain. The cDNA or gDNA used as material had been derived from T cells, B-cell-depleted T cells, or PBMCs.

This clone was recorded only once. Per the original data handling: Reference gene primer amplification gave nucleated cell count estimates. Measured with immunoSEQ multiplex PCR; TCRdb has only the in-frame clones, and not every one. V, J and clone size are taken as reported in that table, and D and trimming were inferred from the DNA itself. This sample has approximately 240,000 clones; approximately 84% occur once, and the top ten carry approximately 3%. Input material: peripheral blood. This sequence was found in a woman under 40 who had recovered from COVID-19.

CDR3 sequence reads: CASSYPGTGDGYTF. The CDR3 coding sequence is TGTGCCAGCAGTTACCCCGGGACAGGGGATGGCTACACCTTC. The V gene is TRBV6-5, the J gene TRBJ1-2; 10 positions agree with TRBD1. With V trimmed by 2 bases and J by 6 bases, 3 bases remained unmatched. The CDR3 extends over 14 amino acids. CDR1 MNHEY and CDR2 SVGAGI come from the germline V gene.